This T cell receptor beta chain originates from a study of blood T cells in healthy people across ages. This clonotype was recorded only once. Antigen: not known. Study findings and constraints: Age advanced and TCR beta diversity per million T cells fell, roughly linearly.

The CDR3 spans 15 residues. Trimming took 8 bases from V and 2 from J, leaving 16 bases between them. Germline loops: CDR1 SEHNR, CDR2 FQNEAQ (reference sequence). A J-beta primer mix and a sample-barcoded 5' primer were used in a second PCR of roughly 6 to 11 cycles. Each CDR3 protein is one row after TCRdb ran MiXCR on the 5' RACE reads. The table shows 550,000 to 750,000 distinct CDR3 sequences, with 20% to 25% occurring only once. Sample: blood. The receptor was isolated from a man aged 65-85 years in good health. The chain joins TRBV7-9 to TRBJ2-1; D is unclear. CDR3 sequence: CASVDWGKAYNEQFF. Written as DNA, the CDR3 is TGTGCCAGCGTGGATTGGGGTAAAGCCTACAATGAGCAGTTCTTC.